This record covers a single T cell receptor (beta chain). In this sample, this clonotype turned up a few times. Which antigen it targets is not known. Within one base of it there is no much larger clone, and no base qualities were kept. The TCR beta CDR3 regions were amplified from the RNA transcripts. For the first round of RT-PCR on the TCR CDR3, the HTBI primer set was used together with the Qiagen OneStep RT-PCR kit. A second multiplex PCR round built the libraries, followed by size selection and purification. The libraries were sequenced on an Illumina HiSeq2000 using paired-end 100 bp reads. The paper's data handling went like this. SOAPnuke was used to process the raw data, removing reads that contained adapters or uncalled bases, had a mean Phred below 15, or lacked an exact match to the constant primer or identifier. COPE v1.2.5 was used to merge high-quality paired reads, and clonotypes were defined as unique nucleotide sequences. Clonotypes were aligned to IMGT TRBV, TRBD and TRBJ reference segments using MiTCR v1.1. Analysis was restricted to V-J combinations with a frequency above 0.0001, which covered roughly 99% of repertoires. A TCS score was defined as the ratio of F50 (clonal expansion) to E x V (chaos), with BLOSUM62-based TCRdist applied between CDR3 peptides within each V-J. Welch's t-statistics and random forest reduced roughly 530 V-J features to about 12, which were used in a naive Bayes classifier (R e1071). Thyroid-blood repertoire similarity was quantified with the Morisita-Horn index. TCRdb applied fastp at Q25 and MiXCR to the public reads, then kept only in-frame beta chains. Rows with a matching CDR3 protein are joined into one entry that keeps the most common DNA and genes. These V and J calls originate from TCRdb's pipeline instead of the authors' own analysis. Across this sample there are nearly 750,000 distinct CDR3 sequences, with approximately 36% seen only once. 31% of the sample belongs to the ten largest clones.

This sample is part of a study of T cells in Graves' hyperthyroidism and ophthalmopathy (dated by TCRdb to the late 2010s). Notes on the research overall: Peripheral blood samples were taken at initial diagnosis, before any treatment was given. TCR V-J signatures able to tell the groups apart were searched for in a discovery cohort of 95 to 100 patients, of whom approximately 40 had Graves' ophthalmopathy and 57 had stable Graves' hyperthyroidism. An independent validation cohort of about 19 hyperthyroidism patients and 15 or so patients who later progressed to ophthalmopathy tested prospective prediction of ophthalmopathy. For training and testing, the roughly 97 patients in the discovery cohort were randomly divided in a 7:3 ratio. The study also compared thyroid tissue and blood T-cell repertoires from over 5 Graves' hyperthyroidism patients. Following sampling, methimazole starting at 30 mg daily was given to hyperthyroidism patients, and high-dose intravenous methylprednisolone was given to ophthalmopathy patients. TCR Vbeta CDR3 sequencing of approximately 140 peripheral blood samples (43 ophthalmopathy, 75 hyperthyroidism and about 17 progressor patients) is reported in the paper.

A patient counted as having stable Graves' hyperthyroidism if no progression to ophthalmopathy occurred over 18 months of follow-up. Hyperthyroidism patients were aged 18 to 65 years and newly diagnosed, with disease duration of less than 2 months. The study excluded patients with uncontrolled infections, other autoimmune diseases, pregnancy or lactation. Diagnoses were based on clinical symptoms, serum thyroxine and TRAb, thyroid ultrasound and orbital computed tomography. PBMCs were isolated from more than 8 ml of fresh peripheral blood by Ficoll-Paque density gradient centrifugation. Trizol reagent was used to extract total RNA, and RNA quality was then checked on an Agilent 2100 Bioanalyzer. CDR3 length: 15 amino acids, cysteine to phenylalanine. Only CDR3 DNA remains: 45 bases, in frame from the first base. CDR1 SGHRS and CDR2 YFSETQ are derived from the germline V gene. V and J lose 4 bases and 4 bases, and a span of 17 bases separates them.

Summary of the overall study and its limitations: During validation, the model predicted progression to ophthalmopathy a median of approximately 6.5 months ahead of onset, with 60% to 71% sensitivity and about 72% specificity. A model built on a 13 V-J signature distinguished ophthalmopathy from stable hyperthyroidism, reaching 85% to 90% sensitivity and under 84% specificity in cross-validation and 80%/75% in testing. Most expanded thyroid clonotypes (frequency above 0.001) were also found in blood, which suggests that blood repertoires may mirror thyroid immune responses. Sample size was not statistically predetermined, and blinding of investigators to group allocation was not performed.

Sequencing used blood. This TCR derives from a woman aged 40 to 49 with Graves' hyperthyroidism. The receptor chain draws on TRBV5-1 and TRBJ1-2, with the D gene not confidently named. The nucleotide sequence is given as TGCGCCAGCAGCGAGGGCGCGTCCGGCACCTATGGCTACACCTTC. Its translation is CASSEGASGTYGYTF.